This record covers a single T cell receptor (beta chain). CDR3 length: 16 amino acids. The V and J ends lost 2 bases and 4 bases, in that order; junction bases with no gene match: 7. CDR1 and CDR2 (germline): SNHLY, FYNNEI. This sample is part of a study of blood T cell repertoires in COVID-19. Study in general: Specimens from acute and convalescent COVID-19 originated in the United States, Italy and Spain.

Sequenced by immunoSEQ multiplex PCR; TCRdb stores in-frame clones only, minus some. The sample contains hundreds of thousands of clones, around 83% of which appear only once. This receptor was identified in an elderly man with acute or convalescent COVID-19. The rearrangement joins TRBV2 to TRBJ2-7; the match to TRBD2 covers 11 bases. The sequenced sample was peripheral blood. The DNA of the CDR3 is TGTGCCAGCAGTGAAAGTGGGAGACTAGCGGGGTACGAGCAGTACTTC. It is translated as CASSESGRLAGYEQYF.